This TCR beta chain is from a study of T cells in Graves' hyperthyroidism and ophthalmopathy. Study overall: Peripheral blood draws took place at initial diagnosis, ahead of any treatment. Study-level points and caveats: Most thyroid clonotypes expanded above 0.001 appeared in blood too. With a median lead of around 5.9 months before onset, the model predicted ophthalmopathy.

Each 10 ml fresh peripheral blood draw supplied the PBMCs. What was amplified from RNA transcripts were TCR beta CDR3 regions. A first-round RT-PCR of the TCR CDR3 used the HTBI primer set. TCRdb independently ran MiXCR on the multiplex PCR reads; one entry per CDR3 protein. Here the sample spans some 650,000 distinct CDR3 sequences, about a sixth being singletons. With regard to this clonotype: Its antigen is still unknown. Mismatch with germline at one junction end may stem from a read error.

Per germline, CDR1 KGHSH and CDR2 LQKENI. CDR3 length: 14 residues. The J gene is TRBJ2-6, the V gene TRBV18; unclear D gene. The receptor was derived from a woman aged 40 to 50 with Graves' ophthalmopathy. Sequencing was carried out using blood. In DNA form, the CDR3 reads TGTGCCAGCTCGCCACCGGCTCCGTCCAACGTCCTGACTTTC. Protein sequence: CASSPPAPSNVLTF.